The next 5 T cell receptor beta chains were all read from a single sample in a study of blood T cell repertoires in COVID-19. The data were produced by immunoSEQ multiplex PCR, yet TCRdb's version contains in-frame clones alone and is incomplete. Found here are about 150,000 clones, about four fifths of them singletons; the top ten hold more than 4.5%. Specimen: PBMCs or T cells enriched from blood (not recorded which). These receptors all come from a woman aged 50 to 60 who had been exposed to COVID-19.

The gene calls are TRBV11-2 and TRBJ2-7, with D possibly being TRBD1 (6 bases). Trimming removed 5 bases from V and 5 bases from J, with 19 bases in between. The germline CDR1 and CDR2 sequences are SGHAT and FQNNGV. The CDR3 runs 15 residues. The CDR3 coding sequence is TGTGCCAGCAGCCCCAGTGGCAGGGGATCGGACGAGCAGTACTTC. Protein: CASSPSGRGSDEQYF.

V and J are TRBV5-8 and TRBJ2-5; TRBD2 might be the D (6 bases). From germline, CDR1 is SGHTS and CDR2 YDEGEE. CDR3 length: 14 residues. The V end was cut by 0 bases, the J end by 2 bases, with 8 bases between. CDR3 in DNA: TGTGCCAGCAGCTTGGCCAGCGGGCAAGAGACCCAGTACTTC. This encodes CASSLASGQETQYF.

This clone came up once. The rearrangement links TRBV5-1 to TRBJ1-3; D unclear. V shed 3 bases and J shed 0 bases, with 13 bases lying between them. Germline V gene sequence: CDR1 SGHRS, CDR2 YFSETQ. The CDR3 runs 16 residues. The CDR3 sequence: CASSSRSGSSGNTIYF. As DNA, the CDR3 is TGCGCCAGCAGCTCCAGATCAGGAAGCTCTGGAAACACCATATATTTT.

The DNA of the CDR3 is TGTGCCAGCAGCTTACTTAGGTTGAGACAGCTGGAAGCTGAAGCTTTCTTT. Its protein is CASSLLRLRQLEAEAFF. The chain uses TRBV7-8 and TRBJ1-1; possibly TRBD1 for D (5 bases). CDR1 and CDR2 from the germline V gene are SGHVS and FQNEAQ. V lost 2 bases to trimming and J lost 6 bases, with 22 bases between them. This CDR3 comprises 17 residues. Full variable domain (outside the CDR3, taken from reference TRBV7-8 and TRBJ1-1): GAGVSQSPRYKVAKRGQDVALRCDPISGHVSLFWYQQALGQGPEFLTYFQNEAQLDKSGLPSDRFFAERPEGSVSTLKIQRTQQEDSAVYLCASSLLRLRQLEAEAFFGQGTRLTVV.

The J gene is TRBJ1-2, the V gene TRBV30, with D uncertain. This CDR3 comprises 15 residues. CDR1 is GTSNPN and CDR2 is SVGIG in the germline V gene (reference sequence). Trimming shortened V by 0 bases and J by 0 bases, and 11 bases separated the two germline ends. CDR3 sequence: CAWSVPGGSNYGYTF. In nucleotides, the CDR3 is TGTGCCTGGAGTGTCCCGGGAGGGTCTAACTATGGCTACACCTTC.